This T cell receptor beta chain was identified in a study of long-term antiretroviral therapy in people with HIV. Study outcomes and limitations: Transplant donor controls retained higher diversity, though diversity increased after ART.

Germline values: CDR1 SEHNR, CDR2 FQNEAQ (reference sequence). V shed 5 bases and J shed 6 bases, with 13 bases lying between them. This CDR3 is built from 14 residues. Comments on this clone: The antigen is unknown.

Samples were assayed with immunoSEQ v3.0 at survey level. Sequencing was performed with immunoSEQ multiplex PCR; in TCRdb, only in-frame clones are kept and a portion is missing. The sample has about 20,000 clones, 70% to 90% seen once. This TCR came from a man in his sixties with HIV. The material sequenced was unsorted PBMCs, taken 1.3 years after starting antiretroviral therapy. This chain links TRBV7-9 with TRBJ2-2; tentatively, D is TRBD1 (6 bases). The CDR3 here is CASSRYEGAGELFF. In DNA, the CDR3 is TGTGCCAGCAGCCGCTATGAGGGGGCCGGGGAGCTGTTTTTT.